The entry below gives a single T cell receptor beta chain sequence along with its context. The target antigen is unknown. This specimen belongs to a study of cytomegalovirus exposure and HLA in healthy donors. Findings and caveats of the study: Later analysis identified a missense DCLRE1C variant that was linked to TCR beta V- and J-gene trimming. Immune exposure data for these donors was limited to CMV serostatus.

This PCR relied on a set of 60 Vbeta primers and 13 Jbeta primers. Assay used: immunoSEQ multiplex PCR; TCRdb lists only in-frame clones, some missing. The listing contains 35,000 to 50,000 clones. This clonotype was obtained from a woman aged 25 to 45 in good health and CMV-seropositive. The specimen sequenced was PBMCs.

As DNA, the CDR3 is TGTGCCAGCAGCGTAGTGGGACAGGGGAAAATCAATGAGCAGTTCTTC. This translates into CASSVVGQGKINEQFF. The rearrangement joins TRBV9 to TRBJ2-1, with 10 positions matching TRBD1. The trim removed 0 bases at V and 6 bases at J, leaving 6 bases unmatched. The CDR3 extends over 16 amino acids. The germline CDR1 and CDR2 sequences are SGDLS and YYNGEE.